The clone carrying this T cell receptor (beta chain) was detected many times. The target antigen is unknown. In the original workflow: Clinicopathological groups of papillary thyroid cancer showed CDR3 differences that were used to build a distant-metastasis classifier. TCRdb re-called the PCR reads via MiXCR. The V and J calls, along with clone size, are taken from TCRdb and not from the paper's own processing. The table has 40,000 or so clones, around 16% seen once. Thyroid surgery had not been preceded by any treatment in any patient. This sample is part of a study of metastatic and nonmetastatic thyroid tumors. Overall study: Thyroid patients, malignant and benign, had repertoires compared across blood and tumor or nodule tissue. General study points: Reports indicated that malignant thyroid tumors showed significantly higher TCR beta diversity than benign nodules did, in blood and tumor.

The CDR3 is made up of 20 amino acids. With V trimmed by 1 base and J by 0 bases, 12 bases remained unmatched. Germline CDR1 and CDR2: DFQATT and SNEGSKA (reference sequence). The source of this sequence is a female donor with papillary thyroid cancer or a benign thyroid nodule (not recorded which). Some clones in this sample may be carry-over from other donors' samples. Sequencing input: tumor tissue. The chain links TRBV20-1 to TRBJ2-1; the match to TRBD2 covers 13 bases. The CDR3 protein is CSARVGLAGDDLSSYNEQFF. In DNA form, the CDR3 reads TGCAGTGCTAGAGTAGGACTAGCGGGAGACGATTTGAGCTCCTACAATGAGCAGTTCTTC.